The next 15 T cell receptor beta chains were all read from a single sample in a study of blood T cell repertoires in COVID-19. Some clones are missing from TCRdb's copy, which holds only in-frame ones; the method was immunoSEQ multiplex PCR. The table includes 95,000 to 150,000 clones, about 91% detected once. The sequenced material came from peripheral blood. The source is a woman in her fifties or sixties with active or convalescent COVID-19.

In DNA, the CDR3 is TGTGCCAGCAGCCCCTATGCCGGGACAGGGTCTGGGGCCAACGTCCTGACTTTC. Protein: CASSPYAGTGSGANVLTF. The gene calls are TRBV7-6 and TRBJ2-6; 9 nucleotides align to TRBD1. The CDR3 is 18 amino acids. Germline CDR1 SGHVS, CDR2 FNYEAQ. The V segment lost 5 bases and the J segment 1 base; nucleotides outside the gene matches: 9.

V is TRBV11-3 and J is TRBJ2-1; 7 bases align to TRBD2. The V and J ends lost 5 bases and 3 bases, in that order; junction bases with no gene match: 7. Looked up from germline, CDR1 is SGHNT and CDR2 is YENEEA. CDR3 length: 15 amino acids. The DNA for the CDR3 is TGTGCCAGCAGCCCCGGGACTACCTTCTACAATGAGCAGTTCTTC. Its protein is CASSPGTTFYNEQFF.

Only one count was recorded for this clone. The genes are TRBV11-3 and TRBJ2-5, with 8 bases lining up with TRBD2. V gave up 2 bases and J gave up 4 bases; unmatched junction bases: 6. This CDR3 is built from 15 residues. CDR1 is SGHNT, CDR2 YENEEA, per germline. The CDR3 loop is CASSLNGRARETQYF. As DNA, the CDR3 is TGTGCCAGCAGCTTAAACGGGAGGGCCAGAGAGACCCAGTACTTC.

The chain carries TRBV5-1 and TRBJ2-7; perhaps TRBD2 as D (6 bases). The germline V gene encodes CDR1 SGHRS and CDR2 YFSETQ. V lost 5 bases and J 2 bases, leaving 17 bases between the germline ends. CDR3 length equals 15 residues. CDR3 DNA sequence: TGCGCCAGCAGATGGTCCGGCGGGAACGCCTACGAGCAGTACTTC. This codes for CASRWSGGNAYEQYF.

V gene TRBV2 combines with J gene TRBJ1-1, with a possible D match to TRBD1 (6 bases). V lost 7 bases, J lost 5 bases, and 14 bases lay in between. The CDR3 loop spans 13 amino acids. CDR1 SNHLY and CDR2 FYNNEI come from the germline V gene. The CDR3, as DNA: TGTGCCAGCAACCTACAGGGTGAGACTGAAGCTTTCTTT. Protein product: CASNLQGETEAFF.

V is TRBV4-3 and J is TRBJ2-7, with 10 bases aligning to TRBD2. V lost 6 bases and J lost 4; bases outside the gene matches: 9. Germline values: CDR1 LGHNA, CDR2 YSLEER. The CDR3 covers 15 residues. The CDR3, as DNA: TGCGCCAGCAGTCCGCTAGCGGGAGAAGGGTACGAGCAGTACTTC. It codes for CASSPLAGEGYEQYF.

Here the CDR3 DNA reads TGTGCCAGTAGGGGAGCCGGCGAGCAGTACTTC. As protein: CASRGAGEQYF. The chain links TRBV19 to TRBJ2-7, with a possible D match to TRBD2 (5 bases). Per the germline V gene, CDR1 is LNHDA and CDR2 is SQIVND (reference sequence). V was clipped by 6 bases and J by 6 bases, with 9 bases between them. The CDR3 length is 11 residues.

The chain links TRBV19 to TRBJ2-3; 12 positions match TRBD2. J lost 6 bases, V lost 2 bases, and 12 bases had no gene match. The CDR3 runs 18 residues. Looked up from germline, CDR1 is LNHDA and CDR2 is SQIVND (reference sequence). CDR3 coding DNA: TGTGCCAGTAGTATAAGCCTAGCGGGAGGGCCTCGTGAGGATACGCAGTATTTT. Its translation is CASSISLAGGPREDTQYF.

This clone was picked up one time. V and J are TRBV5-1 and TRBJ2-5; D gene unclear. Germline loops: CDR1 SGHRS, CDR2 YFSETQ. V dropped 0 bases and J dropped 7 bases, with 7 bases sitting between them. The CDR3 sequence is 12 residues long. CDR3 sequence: CASSLVPRTQYF. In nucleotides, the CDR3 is TGCGCCAGCAGCTTGGTCCCCAGGACCCAGTACTTC.

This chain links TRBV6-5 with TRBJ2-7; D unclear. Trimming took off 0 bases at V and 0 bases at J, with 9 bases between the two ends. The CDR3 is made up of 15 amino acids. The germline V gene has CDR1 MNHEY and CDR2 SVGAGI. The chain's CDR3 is CASSYSQVDSYEQYF. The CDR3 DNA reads TGTGCCAGCAGTTACTCGCAGGTCGACTCCTACGAGCAGTACTTC.

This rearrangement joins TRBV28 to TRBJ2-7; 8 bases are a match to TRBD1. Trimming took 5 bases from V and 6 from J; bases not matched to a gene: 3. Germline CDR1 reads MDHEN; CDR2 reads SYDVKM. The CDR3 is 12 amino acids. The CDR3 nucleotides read TGTGCCAGCAGTCCAGGGGGCGGCGAGCAGTACTTC. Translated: CASSPGGGEQYF.

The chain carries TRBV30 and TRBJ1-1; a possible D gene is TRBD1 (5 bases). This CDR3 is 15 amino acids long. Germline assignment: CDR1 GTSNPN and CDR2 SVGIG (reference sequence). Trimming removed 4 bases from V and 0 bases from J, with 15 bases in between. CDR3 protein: CAWNGGGSMNTEAFF. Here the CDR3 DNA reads TGTGCCTGGAATGGGGGGGGGAGCATGAACACTGAAGCTTTCTTT.

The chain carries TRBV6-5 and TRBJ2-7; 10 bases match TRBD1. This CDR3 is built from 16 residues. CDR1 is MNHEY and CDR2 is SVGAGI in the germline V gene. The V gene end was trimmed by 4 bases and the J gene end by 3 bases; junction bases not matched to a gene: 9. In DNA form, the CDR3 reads TGTGCCAGCAGTTTAATCCCGGGACAGGGGTACTACGAGCAGTACTTC. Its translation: CASSLIPGQGYYEQYF.

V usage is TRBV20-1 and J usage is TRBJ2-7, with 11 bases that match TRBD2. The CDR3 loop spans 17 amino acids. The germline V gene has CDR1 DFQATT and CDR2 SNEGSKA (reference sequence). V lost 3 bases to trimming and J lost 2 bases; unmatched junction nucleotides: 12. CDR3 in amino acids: CSASGTSGQQDPYEQYF. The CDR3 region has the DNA TGCAGTGCTAGTGGGACTAGCGGTCAACAGGACCCCTACGAGCAGTACTTC.

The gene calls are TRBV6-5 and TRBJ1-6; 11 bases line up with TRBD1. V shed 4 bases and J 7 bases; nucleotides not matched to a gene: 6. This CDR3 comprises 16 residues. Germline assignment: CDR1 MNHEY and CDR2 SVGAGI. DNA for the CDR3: TGTGCCAGCAGTTTTTCCCGGGACAGGGGGAATTCACCCCTCCACTTT. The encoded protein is CASSFSRDRGNSPLHF.